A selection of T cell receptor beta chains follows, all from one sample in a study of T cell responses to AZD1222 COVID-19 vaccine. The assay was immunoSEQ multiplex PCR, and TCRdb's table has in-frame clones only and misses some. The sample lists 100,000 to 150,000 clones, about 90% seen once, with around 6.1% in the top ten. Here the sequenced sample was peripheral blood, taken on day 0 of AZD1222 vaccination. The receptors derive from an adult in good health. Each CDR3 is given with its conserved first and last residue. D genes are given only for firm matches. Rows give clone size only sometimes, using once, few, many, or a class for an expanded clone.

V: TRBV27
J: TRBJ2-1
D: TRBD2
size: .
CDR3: CASSIVLASGSDEQFF
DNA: TGTGCCAGCAGTATAGTATTGGCTAGCGGGAGTGATGAGCAGTTCTTC

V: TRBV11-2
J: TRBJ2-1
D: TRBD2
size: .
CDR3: CARSRSGSYNEQFF
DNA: TGTGCCAGGTCGCGTAGCGGGTCATACAATGAGCAGTTCTTC

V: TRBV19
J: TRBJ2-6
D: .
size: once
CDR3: CASSSWGSGANVLTF
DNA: TGTGCCAGTAGTTCGTGGGGGTCTGGGGCCAACGTCCTGACTTTC

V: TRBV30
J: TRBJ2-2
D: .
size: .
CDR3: CAWSGLANTGELFF
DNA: TGTGCCTGGAGTGGCCTCGCGAACACCGGGGAGCTGTTTTTT

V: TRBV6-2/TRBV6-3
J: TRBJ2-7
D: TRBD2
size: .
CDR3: CASSYGAGGAYEQYF
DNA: TGTGCCAGCAGTTACGGAGCGGGGGGGGCCTACGAGCAGTACTTC

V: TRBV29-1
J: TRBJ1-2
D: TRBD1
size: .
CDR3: CSVALGVRGDYGYTF
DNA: TGCAGCGTTGCCTTAGGGGTCAGGGGGGACTATGGCTACACCTTC

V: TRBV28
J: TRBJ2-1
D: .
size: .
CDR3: CASSLGGRTYNEQFF
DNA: TGTGCCAGCAGTTTAGGGGGAAGGACGTACAATGAGCAGTTCTTC

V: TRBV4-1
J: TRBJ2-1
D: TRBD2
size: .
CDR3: CASSQDTSGSSYNEQFF
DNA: TGCGCCAGCAGCCAAGATACTAGCGGGAGTTCCTACAATGAGCAGTTCTTC

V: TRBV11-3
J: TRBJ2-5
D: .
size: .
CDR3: CASSSTRGAGTQYF
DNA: TGTGCCAGCAGCTCAACTAGAGGGGCAGGGACCCAGTACTTC

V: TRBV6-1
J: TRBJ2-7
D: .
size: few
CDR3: CASSDRGPVGEQYF
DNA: TGTGCCAGCAGTGACCGGGGTCCTGTGGGGGAGCAGTACTTC

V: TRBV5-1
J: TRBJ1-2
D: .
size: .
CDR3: CASSPAGSATIYGYTF
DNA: TGCGCCAGCAGTCCCGCCGGGTCCGCAACGATCTATGGCTACACCTTC

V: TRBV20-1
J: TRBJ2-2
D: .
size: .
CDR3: CSARGGGELFF
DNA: TGCAGTGCTAGGGGGGGCGGGGAGCTGTTTTTT

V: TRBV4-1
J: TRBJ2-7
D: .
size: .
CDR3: CASSQRYVGKYEQYF
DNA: TGCGCCAGCAGCCAGAGGTACGTGGGAAAGTACGAGCAGTACTTC

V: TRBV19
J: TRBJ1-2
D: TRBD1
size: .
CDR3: CASSLGTGVYGYTF
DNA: TGTGCCAGTAGTTTAGGGACAGGGGTCTATGGCTACACCTTC

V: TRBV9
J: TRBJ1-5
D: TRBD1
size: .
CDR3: CASSVVQGADQPQHF
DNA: TGTGCCAGCAGCGTAGTACAGGGGGCGGACCAGCCCCAGCATTTT

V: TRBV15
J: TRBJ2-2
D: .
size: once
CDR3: CATSRDGPSAGELFF
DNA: TGTGCCACCAGCAGAGATGGACCAAGCGCAGGGGAGCTGTTTTTT

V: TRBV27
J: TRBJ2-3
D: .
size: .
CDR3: CASSLYSPKDGDTQYF
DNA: TGTGCCAGCAGTTTATATTCTCCAAAGGACGGAGATACGCAGTATTTT

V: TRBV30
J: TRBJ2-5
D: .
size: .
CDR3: CAWNPAGAQETQYF
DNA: TGTGCCTGGAACCCCGCCGGAGCCCAAGAGACCCAGTACTTC

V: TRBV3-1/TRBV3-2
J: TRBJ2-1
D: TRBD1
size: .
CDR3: CASSSGTGVSGSPNEQFF
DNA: TGTGCCAGCAGCTCCGGGACAGGGGTGAGCGGGAGCCCCAATGAGCAGTTCTTC

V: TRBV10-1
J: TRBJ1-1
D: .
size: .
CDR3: CASSDSPGNTEAFF
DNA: TGCGCCAGCAGTGATAGCCCGGGGAACACTGAAGCTTTCTTT

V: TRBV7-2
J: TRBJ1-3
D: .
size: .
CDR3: CASSARYTGKADTIYF
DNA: TGTGCCAGCAGCGCTAGATATACAGGGAAGGCAGACACCATATATTTT

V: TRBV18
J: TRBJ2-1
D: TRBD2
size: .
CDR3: CASSPRGGLSNEQFF
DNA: TGTGCCAGCTCACCACGCGGGGGACTTAGCAATGAGCAGTTCTTC

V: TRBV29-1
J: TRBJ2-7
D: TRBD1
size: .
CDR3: CSVVRNRGTYEQYF
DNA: TGCAGCGTTGTCCGGAACAGGGGTACCTACGAGCAGTACTTC

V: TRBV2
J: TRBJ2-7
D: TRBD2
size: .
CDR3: CASSELAGGVYEQYF
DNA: TGTGCCAGCAGTGAGCTAGCGGGAGGTGTATACGAGCAGTACTTC

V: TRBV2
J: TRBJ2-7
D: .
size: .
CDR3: CASSDSGGLSYEQYF
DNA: TGTGCCAGCAGTGACTCAGGAGGTCTATCCTACGAGCAGTACTTC

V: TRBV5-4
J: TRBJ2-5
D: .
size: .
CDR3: CASSSRGQETQYF
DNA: TGTGCCAGCAGCTCACGAGGCCAAGAGACCCAGTACTTC

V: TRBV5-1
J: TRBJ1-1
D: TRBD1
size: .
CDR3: CASSVQTGPGTEAFF
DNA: TGCGCCAGCAGCGTTCAGACAGGGCCCGGGACTGAAGCTTTCTTT

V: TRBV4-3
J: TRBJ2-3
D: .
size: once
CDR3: CASSQLLLSGASTDTQYF
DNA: TGCGCCAGCAGCCAACTACTCCTTAGCGGTGCTAGCACAGATACGCAGTATTTT

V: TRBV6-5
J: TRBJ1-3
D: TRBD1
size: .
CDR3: CASSYASTGGGNTIYF
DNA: TGTGCCAGCAGTTACGCTTCGACAGGGGGAGGAAACACCATATATTTT

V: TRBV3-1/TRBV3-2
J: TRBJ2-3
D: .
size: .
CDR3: CASSQDWGDTQYF
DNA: TGTGCCAGCAGCCAAGATTGGGGGGACACGCAGTATTTT

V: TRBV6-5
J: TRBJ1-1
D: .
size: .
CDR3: CASSYEELQAFF
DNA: TGTGCCAGCAGTTACGAGGAGCTTCAAGCTTTCTTT

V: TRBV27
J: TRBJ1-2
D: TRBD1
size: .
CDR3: CASRLGQGKGYTF
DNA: TGTGCCAGCAGACTTGGACAGGGTAAAGGCTACACCTTC

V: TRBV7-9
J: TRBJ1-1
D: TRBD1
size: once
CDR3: CASSSSGGHTEAFF
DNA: TGTGCCAGCAGCTCGTCAGGGGGCCACACTGAAGCTTTCTTT

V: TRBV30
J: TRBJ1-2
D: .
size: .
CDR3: CAWSVRSPGGYTF
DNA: TGTGCCTGGAGTGTACGCTCACCGGGTGGCTACACCTTC

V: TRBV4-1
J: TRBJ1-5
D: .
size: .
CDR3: CASSQVGYQPQHF
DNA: TGCGCCAGCAGCCAAGTTGGATATCAGCCCCAGCATTTT

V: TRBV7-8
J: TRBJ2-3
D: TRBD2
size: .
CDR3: CASSLGSGRADTQYF
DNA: TGTGCCAGCAGCTTAGGGAGCGGGAGGGCAGATACGCAGTATTTT

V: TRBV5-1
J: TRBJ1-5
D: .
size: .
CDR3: CASSLGGDEPQHF
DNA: TGCGCCAGCAGCTTGGGCGGGGATGAGCCCCAGCATTTT

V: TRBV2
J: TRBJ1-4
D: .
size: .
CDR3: CASSPETVEATNEKLFF
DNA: TGTGCCAGCAGTCCTGAGACAGTGGAAGCAACTAATGAAAAACTGTTTTTT

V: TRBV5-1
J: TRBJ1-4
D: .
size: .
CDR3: CASSFGRATEKLFF
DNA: TGCGCCAGCAGCTTTGGCAGGGCGACTGAAAAACTGTTTTTT

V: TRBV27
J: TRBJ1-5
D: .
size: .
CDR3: CASSPGHILQPQHF
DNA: TGTGCCAGCAGTCCGGGACACATCCTTCAGCCCCAGCATTTT

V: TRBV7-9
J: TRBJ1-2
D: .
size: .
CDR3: CASSIDQGNYGYTF
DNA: TGTGCCAGCAGCATTGACCAGGGAAACTATGGCTACACCTTC

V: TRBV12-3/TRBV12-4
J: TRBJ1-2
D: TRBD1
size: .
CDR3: CASSLGQGYGYTF
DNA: TGTGCCAGCAGTTTAGGACAGGGGTATGGCTACACCTTC

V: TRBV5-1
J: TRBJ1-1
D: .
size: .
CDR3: CASSLNDGNTEAFF
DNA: TGCGCCAGCAGCCTAAACGACGGGAACACTGAAGCTTTCTTT

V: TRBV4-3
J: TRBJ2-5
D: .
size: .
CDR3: CASSQDRETQYF
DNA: TGCGCCAGCAGCCAAGATCGCGAGACCCAGTACTTC

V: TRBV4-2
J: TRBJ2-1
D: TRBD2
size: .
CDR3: CASSQETSGAYNEQFF
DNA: TGTGCCAGCAGCCAAGAGACTAGCGGTGCCTACAATGAGCAGTTCTTC

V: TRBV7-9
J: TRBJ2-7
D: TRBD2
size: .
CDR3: CASSTTPELAGDSYEQYF
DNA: TGTGCCAGCAGCACAACCCCTGAGCTAGCGGGAGATTCCTACGAGCAGTACTTC

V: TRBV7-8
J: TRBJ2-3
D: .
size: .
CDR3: CASSLGITQYF
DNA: TGTGCCAGCAGCTTAGGGATTACGCAGTATTTT

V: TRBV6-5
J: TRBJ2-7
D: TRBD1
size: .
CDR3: CASSSGTGSEEQYF
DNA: TGTGCCAGCAGTTCCGGGACAGGGAGTGAGGAGCAGTACTTC

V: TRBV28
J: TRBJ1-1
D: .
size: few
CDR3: CASSSGTSLEAFF
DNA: TGTGCCAGCAGTTCCGGGACAAGCCTTGAAGCTTTCTTT